This T cell receptor (beta chain) was documented in a study of OX40 agonist ivuxolimab in advanced cancers. At the level of the study: The study gave patients intravenous ivuxolimab at 0.01 to 10 mg/kg every 2 weeks. The diagnoses of dose-escalation patients were hepatocellular carcinoma, melanoma, renal cell or head and neck cancer.

Germline values: CDR1 SGHTA, CDR2 FQGNSA. CDR3 length equals 15 residues. V lost 5 bases and J lost 3, with 14 bases in between. Sampled blood was obtained at baseline, cycle 4 day 1, and cycle 7 day 1. Assay: immunoSEQ multiplex PCR; the TCRdb copy retains only in-frame clones and omits some. The sample contains some 90,000 clones, over 75% of which appear only once. The input for sequencing was CD4+ or CD8+ T cells sorted from blood, taken in a trial of the OX40 agonist ivuxolimab. This sequence joins TRBV7-2 and TRBJ2-1; D might be TRBD2 (6 bases). The sequence came from an adult with an advanced solid tumor such as melanoma, head and neck, liver or kidney cancer. The CDR3 is CASSPGGMNYNEQFF. CDR3 nucleotides: TGTGCCAGCAGCCCTGGCGGGATGAACTACAATGAGCAGTTCTTC.